Below, 28 T cell receptor beta chains from the same sample are listed, as sequenced in a study of immune cell composition in non-small cell lung cancer. Normal lung sampling was at least 3 cm from the tumour, as distant as possible. Only in-frame clones appear in the TCRdb table, and some are missing; sequencing was by immunoSEQ multiplex PCR. This table has some 7,000 clones, roughly three quarters appearing once. Specimen: non-adjacent lung tissue. The source of these receptors is a human donor with non-small cell lung cancer.

This clone has a single count. The chain uses TRBV10-3 and TRBJ2-1; 8 nucleotides agree with TRBD1. The CDR3 length is 13 residues. J gave up 2 bases and V 11 bases, and 5 bases lay outside the gene matches. Germline V CDR1 and CDR2: ENHRY, SYGVKD. The CDR3 DNA follows: TGTGCCGCCCAGGGGGCCACCTACAATGAGCAGTTCTTC. Protein sequence: CAAQGATYNEQFF.

The table lists this clone with a few counts. The chain links TRBV19 to TRBJ1-4, with D maybe TRBD1 (6 bases). V shed 5 bases and J shed 8 bases, with 27 bases lying between them. The CDR3 has 18 amino acids. The V gene's germline CDR1 is LNHDA and CDR2 SQIVND (reference sequence). This CDR3 is CASSLTGNQNFVYEKLFF. The CDR3 DNA follows: TGTGCCAGTAGTCTAACAGGGAACCAGAATTTTGTCTACGAAAAACTGTTTTTT.

The rearrangement uses TRBV7-2 and TRBJ2-7; D may be TRBD2 (6 bases). CDR3 length equals 13 residues. The ends were cut back, 10 bases at V and 1 base at J, with 14 bases in the middle. Looked up from germline, CDR1 is SGHTA and CDR2 is FQGNSA. The CDR3, as DNA: TGTGCCACCTCCCGGGACTTATCCTACGAGCAGTACTTC. It translates to CATSRDLSYEQYF.

This clone was counted a single time. The V gene is TRBV6-1, the J gene TRBJ2-7; 13 bases map to TRBD2. CDR1 is MNHNS and CDR2 is SASEGT in the germline V gene. CDR3 size: 15 residues. Losses at the gene ends were 7 bases for V and 2 bases for J; bases not matched to a gene: 5. The DNA for the CDR3 is TGTGCCAGCATTGGGACTAGCGGGACCCCCTACGAGCAGTACTTC. Its translation: CASIGTSGTPYEQYF.

This clone was detected only once. The CDR3, as DNA: TGTGCCAGCAGCTTTGGAGGGGGGGCTGGGGCCTACGAGCAGTACTTC. It codes for CASSFGGGAGAYEQYF. V usage is TRBV7-2 and J usage is TRBJ2-7, with D possibly being TRBD2 (7 bases). V gave up 3 bases and J gave up 2 bases, with 17 bases separating them. Germline V gives CDR1 SGHTA, CDR2 FQGNSA. The CDR3 is 16 amino acids.

The chain uses TRBV30 and TRBJ2-7, with 10 bases that match TRBD1. V was clipped by 0 bases and J by 6 bases; unmatched bases: 8. The CDR3 contains 15 residues. Germline V gene sequence: CDR1 GTSNPN, CDR2 SVGIG (reference sequence). The CDR3 loop is CAWSVGTGATSEQYF. In DNA form, the CDR3 reads TGTGCCTGGAGTGTGGGGACAGGGGCCACCAGCGAGCAGTACTTC.

The rearrangement uses TRBV7-2 and TRBJ2-1; TRBD2 matches 10 bases. CDR1 is SGHTA, CDR2 FQGNSA, per germline. Unmatched junction bases numbered 7, after V lost 5 bases and J lost 6 bases. This CDR3 spans 15 amino acids. The CDR3 DNA follows: TGTGCCAGCAGCCTATCAGGACTAGCGGTCAATGAGCAGTTCTTC. Its translation: CASSLSGLAVNEQFF.

The V gene is TRBV19, the J gene TRBJ2-5; D is possibly TRBD1 (6 bases). V was clipped by 8 bases and J by 5 bases, with 18 bases between them. This CDR3 is 14 amino acids long. Per the germline V gene, CDR1 is LNHDA and CDR2 is SQIVND (reference sequence). DNA of the CDR3: TGTGCCAGTGGAACAGGGTTGGTTTCGGAGACCCAGTACTTC. Its translation is CASGTGLVSETQYF.

The V gene is TRBV28, the J gene TRBJ2-1, with a weak D call TRBD1 (7 bases). The CDR3 spans 12 residues. Per germline, CDR1 MDHEN and CDR2 SYDVKM. V was shortened by 6 bases and J by 9 bases, with 12 bases between the two germline ends. CDR3 DNA sequence: TGTGCCAGCAGGCCAGGGGGAGGTGAGCAGTTCTTC. Encoded protein: CASRPGGGEQFF.

The chain is built from TRBV7-2 and TRBJ2-1; 11 positions match TRBD2. Germline V CDR1 and CDR2: SGHTA, FQGNSA. Germline trimming cut 5 bases from V and 3 bases from J; bases unmatched to any gene: 0. This CDR3 has 14 amino acids. The CDR3 region is CASSGTSGYNEQFF. CDR3 DNA: TGTGCCAGCAGCGGGACTAGCGGCTACAATGAGCAGTTCTTC.

The rearrangement uses TRBV18 and TRBJ2-5; 8 positions agree with TRBD1. The CDR3 runs to 16 residues. Trimming took 1 base from V and 4 from J; bases not matched to a gene: 8. Per the germline V gene, CDR1 is KGHSH and CDR2 is LQKENI. The CDR3 DNA is TGTGCCAGCTCACCACGCACAGGGGGAGGCCCAGAGACCCAGTACTTC. Its translation: CASSPRTGGGPETQYF.

J is TRBJ1-4 and V is TRBV15; 8 bases align to TRBD1. CDR1 is LNHNV and CDR2 is YYDKDF in the germline V gene (reference sequence). The junction had 10 bases not matched to a gene; V was cut back by 3 bases and J by 7 bases. CDR3 length equals 16 residues. CDR3 sequence: CATSSSDRGGSEKLFF. The CDR3 DNA follows: TGTGCCACCAGCAGCTCTGACAGGGGCGGTAGTGAAAAACTGTTTTTT.

V and J are TRBV30 and TRBJ1-4; TRBD1 might be the D (6 bases). V was cut by 1 base and J by 5 bases, with 11 bases left in between. Germline-derived CDR1 and CDR2 are GTSNPN and SVGIG (reference sequence). The CDR3 runs 14 residues. Here the CDR3 DNA reads TGTGCCTGGAGTGGGGACACACAAAATGAAAAACTGTTTTTT. This encodes CAWSGDTQNEKLFF.

The chain joins TRBV4-1 to TRBJ1-6; D is possibly TRBD1 (5 bases). Looked up from germline, CDR1 is MGHRA and CDR2 is YSYEKL. The CDR3 loop spans 15 amino acids. Trimming cost V 1 base and J 7 bases, with 11 bases left between them. CDR3 region: CASSQVWTINSPLHF. The CDR3 DNA reads TGCGCCAGCAGCCAAGTTTGGACAATCAATTCACCCCTCCACTTT.

The gene calls are TRBV7-2 and TRBJ2-7; 14 bases fit TRBD2. CDR3 length equals 17 residues. Germline CDR1 reads SGHTA; CDR2 reads FQGNSA. Germline trimming cut 3 bases from V and 2 bases from J; bases unmatched to any gene: 6. CDR3 residues: CASSLTSGGVPAYEQYF. For the CDR3, the DNA is TGTGCCAGCAGCTTGACTAGCGGGGGGGTACCCGCCTACGAGCAGTACTTC.

The V and J genes are TRBV5-6 and TRBJ2-7; D gene uncertain. V was trimmed by 5 bases and J by 4 bases, leaving 10 bases between them. CDR3 length equals 12 residues. Germline values: CDR1 SGHDT, CDR2 YYEEEE. As DNA, the CDR3 is TGTGCCAGCAGGGGCCCCTCATACGAGCAGTACTTC. Translated, it gives CASRGPSYEQYF.

V usage is TRBV11-3 and J usage is TRBJ2-1, with TRBD1 identical over 7 bases. The CDR3 contains 13 residues. CDR1 is SGHNT and CDR2 is YENEEA in the germline V gene. Germline trimming cut 5 bases from V and 9 bases from J; bases unmatched to any gene: 7. In DNA, the CDR3 is TGTGCCAGCAGCCCGATCCCAGGGGGTGAGCAGTTCTTC. Amino acids: CASSPIPGGEQFF. Combining the CDR3 with reference TRBV11-3 and TRBJ2-1 gives the whole variable domain EAGVVQSPRYKIIEKKQPVAFWCNPISGHNTLYWYLQNLGQGPELLIRYENEEAVDDSQLPKDRFSAERLKGVDSTLKIQPAELGDSAVYLCASSPIPGGEQFFGPGTRLTVL.

V usage is TRBV7-8 and J usage is TRBJ2-5; TRBD2 aligns across 10 bases. Judging by the DNA end, TRBJ2-7 fits better; the J call may be wrong. Germline CDR1 SGHVS, CDR2 FQNEAQ. The CDR3 totals 16 residues. DNA for the CDR3: TGTGCCAGCAGCCTCGGACTAGCGGAAAGCTCCTACGAGCAGTACTTC. Translation gives CASSLGLAESSYEQYF.

The rearrangement links TRBV6-5 to TRBJ1-4; perhaps TRBD1 as D (6 bases). This CDR3 is built from 15 residues. Trimming shortened V by 3 bases and J by 6 bases, and 14 bases separated the two germline ends. Germline V gene data show CDR1 as MNHEY and CDR2 as SVGAGI. The CDR3 DNA reads as TGTGCCAGCAGTTATACAGGGAATTTGGATGAAAAACTGTTTTTT. Translation gives CASSYTGNLDEKLFF.

The V and J genes are TRBV5-6 and TRBJ1-2, with D uncertain. In germline, CDR1 is SGHDT, CDR2 YYEEEE. The CDR3 length is 13 residues. V lost 0 bases and J lost 7, with 10 bases in between. The CDR3 loop is CASSLGLEGGYTF. The CDR3 DNA reads as TGTGCCAGCAGCTTGGGGCTAGAGGGTGGCTACACCTTC.

This sequence joins TRBV4-1 and TRBJ1-2, with TRBD1 matching over 7 bases. Trimming at V came to 0 bases and at J to 8 bases, leaving 12 bases not matched to a gene. Per the germline V gene, CDR1 is MGHRA and CDR2 is YSYEKL. The CDR3 has 16 residues. This CDR3 is CASSQDPGGGEGGYTF. The CDR3 region has the DNA TGCGCCAGCAGCCAAGATCCGGGAGGGGGCGAGGGCGGCTACACCTTC.

The chain uses TRBV6-6 and TRBJ2-7, with 7 bases that match TRBD2. After removal of 10 bases from V and 1 base from J, the junction contained 10 bases not matched to a gene. The germline V gene encodes CDR1 MNHNY and CDR2 SVGAGI (reference sequence). CDR3 length: 14 residues. CDR3 in amino acids: CATELAATSYEQYF. In DNA form, the CDR3 reads TGTGCCACCGAGCTAGCGGCCACTTCCTACGAGCAGTACTTC.

The V and J genes are TRBV7-9 and TRBJ1-3, with 8 bases lining up with TRBD1. Germline trimming cut 3 bases from V and 4 bases from J; bases unmatched to any gene: 5. The CDR3 loop spans 15 amino acids. The germline V gene has CDR1 SEHNR and CDR2 FQNEAQ (reference sequence). The DNA of the CDR3 is TGTGCCAGCAGCTTTCGGACAGGGAGAGGAAACACCATATATTTT. Translating it yields CASSFRTGRGNTIYF.

The chain is built from TRBV7-8 and TRBJ1-5, with 7 positions matching TRBD1. Germline assignment: CDR1 SGHVS and CDR2 FQNEAQ. This CDR3 region has 16 residues. Trimming took 1 base from V and 5 from J; bases not matched to a gene: 8. In DNA, the CDR3 is TGTGCCAGCAGCTTAGGGTTTGACAGGGTCGATCAGCCCCAGCATTTT. This encodes CASSLGFDRVDQPQHF.

The CDR3 region has the DNA TGCGCCAGCAGCTTCAGCGGACTAGCTGTCCAAGAGACCCAGTACTTC. It is translated as CASSFSGLAVQETQYF. The rearrangement joins TRBV5-1 to TRBJ2-5; the match to TRBD2 covers 8 bases. Per germline, CDR1 SGHRS and CDR2 YFSETQ. V dropped 2 bases and J dropped 1; count of bases not matched to a gene: 7. CDR3 length: 16 amino acids. Together with reference TRBV5-1 and TRBJ2-5, the CDR3 gives the full variable domain: KAGVTQTPRYLIKTRGQQVTLSCSPISGHRSVSWYQQTPGQGLQFLFEYFSETQRNKGNFPGRFSGRQFSNSRSEMNVSTLELGDSALYLCASSFSGLAVQETQYFGPGTRLLVL.

The J gene is TRBJ2-3, the V gene TRBV5-1; D might be TRBD2 (6 bases). In germline, CDR1 is SGHRS, CDR2 YFSETQ. CDR3 length: 16 residues. V lost 3 bases, J lost 0 bases, and 14 bases lay in between. DNA for the CDR3: TGCGCCAGCAGCTCGGGACTCGTTCCTAGCACAGATACGCAGTATTTT. Translated: CASSSGLVPSTDTQYF.

This clone appeared once. This sequence joins TRBV19 and TRBJ2-1; D is perhaps TRBD2 (5 bases). V was trimmed by 5 bases and J by 5 bases, leaving 13 bases between them. Germline CDR1 and CDR2: LNHDA and SQIVND (reference sequence). The CDR3 length is 14 residues. CDR3 region: CASSHHLADNEQFF. CDR3 sequence (DNA): TGTGCCAGTAGTCATCACCTAGCAGACAATGAGCAGTTCTTC.

The rearrangement uses TRBV5-1 and TRBJ2-7, with 9 bases fitting TRBD2. Germline CDR1 reads SGHRS; CDR2 reads YFSETQ. V lost 4 bases to trimming and J lost 7 bases; unmatched junction nucleotides: 15. The CDR3 runs to 16 residues. CDR3 in DNA: TGCGCCAGCAGCAGAACCGCTAGCGGGGTGGAGGGGGAGCAGTACTTC. It specifies CASSRTASGVEGEQYF.